One sample yielded the 17 T cell receptor beta chains listed below, sequenced in a study of long-term antiretroviral therapy in people with HIV. Version v3.0 of the immunoSEQ assay ran at survey level. Sequencing was performed with immunoSEQ multiplex PCR; in TCRdb, only in-frame clones are kept and a portion is missing. The table lists nearly 30,000 clones, around 89% of them singletons, with approximately 8.3% in the top ten. The material was unsorted PBMCs, obtained 3.2 years before starting antiretroviral therapy. The origin of the receptors is a man aged 50 to 60 with HIV.

The CDR3 protein is CASSLLQGAGTEAFF. DNA of the CDR3: TGTGCCAGCAGCTTACTACAGGGGGCAGGTACTGAAGCTTTCTTT. The gene calls are TRBV7-6 and TRBJ1-1, with 9 bases identical to TRBD1. Trimming at V came to 2 bases and at J to 5 bases, leaving 6 bases not matched to a gene. The germline V gene encodes CDR1 SGHVS and CDR2 FNYEAQ. The CDR3 covers 15 residues.

V gene TRBV29-1 combines with J gene TRBJ2-7; the D is unclear. The CDR3 loop spans 11 amino acids. Per the germline V gene, CDR1 is SQVTM and CDR2 is ANQGSEA. With 4 bases removed from V and 6 bases from J, the gap between germline ends came to 10 bases. CDR3 in amino acids: CSVGKDFEQYF. Here the CDR3 DNA reads TGCAGCGTTGGTAAGGATTTCGAGCAGTACTTC.

This clone has a handful of counts. The chain carries TRBV7-9 and TRBJ1-6, with D maybe TRBD1 (6 bases). Trimming cost V 5 bases and J 9 bases, with 17 bases left between them. CDR1 is SEHNR and CDR2 is FQNEAQ in the germline V gene (reference sequence). The CDR3 loop spans 15 amino acids. The DNA for the CDR3 is TGTGCCAGCAGCCCTCAAAGAGGGGGTGCTTCACCCCTCCACTTT. Encoded protein: CASSPQRGGASPLHF.

This rearrangement joins TRBV18 to TRBJ1-2; perhaps TRBD1 as D (5 bases). Trimming left V 1 base short and J 8 bases short, with 14 bases between. The CDR3 runs 14 residues. The germline gives CDR1 KGHSH, CDR2 LQKENI. The chain's CDR3 is CASSPQSGAEGYTF. In DNA form, the CDR3 reads TGTGCCAGCTCACCACAGTCCGGGGCGGAAGGCTACACCTTC.

J is TRBJ2-3 and V is TRBV6-4; 8 positions agree with TRBD2. Germline lookup yields CDR1 MRHNA and CDR2 SNTAGT. V dropped 1 base and J dropped 2; count of bases not matched to a gene: 5. CDR3 length equals 16 residues. CDR3 protein: CASSDWAGGYTDTQYF. Written as DNA, the CDR3 is TGTGCCAGCAGTGACTGGGCGGGAGGCTACACAGATACGCAGTATTTT.

J is TRBJ2-2 and V is TRBV18, with D maybe TRBD2 (6 bases). The V and J ends lost 1 base and 4 bases respectively, with 13 bases between them. Germline CDR1 KGHSH, CDR2 LQKENI. The CDR3 loop spans 16 amino acids. The CDR3 DNA reads TGTGCCAGCTCACCACGAGAGGCGCGGGGCACCGGGGAGCTGTTTTTT. This translates into CASSPREARGTGELFF. Full variable domain (remainder filled in from reference TRBV18 and TRBJ2-2): NAGVMQNPRHLVRRRGQEARLRCSPMKGHSHVYWYRQLPEEGLKFMVYLQKENIIDESGMPKERFSAEFPKEGPSILRIQQVVRGDSAAYFCASSPREARGTGELFFGEGSRLTVL.

The CDR3 DNA reads TGTGCCAGCAGTGTCGATACTAAGAAAAACTATGGCTACACCTTC. Translated, it gives CASSVDTKKNYGYTF. V is TRBV2 and J is TRBJ1-2, with D unresolved. V was pared by 4 bases and J by 2 bases, with 14 bases between. The germline gives CDR1 SNHLY, CDR2 FYNNEI. The CDR3 totals 15 residues.

The chain is built from TRBV11-2 and TRBJ1-2, with TRBD1 matching over 8 bases. V shed 6 bases and J 5 bases; nucleotides not matched to a gene: 14. The germline V gene encodes CDR1 SGHAT and CDR2 FQNNGV. The CDR3 consists of 16 residues. The DNA for the CDR3 is TGTGCCAGCAGTAAACTGAGGACAGGGTCCTTATATGGCTACACCTTC. Translation gives CASSKLRTGSLYGYTF.

The gene calls are TRBV6-5 and TRBJ1-1; 7 nucleotides line up with TRBD1. With 0 bases clipped from V and 8 bases from J, the junction kept 12 bases outside the gene matches. Looked up from germline, CDR1 is MNHEY and CDR2 is SVGAGI. CDR3 length: 16 amino acids. This CDR3 reads CASSYSPVGGVVEAFF. CDR3 nucleotides: TGTGCCAGCAGTTACTCTCCGGTAGGGGGCGTCGTCGAAGCTTTCTTT.

The rearrangement links TRBV6-5 to TRBJ2-1; 8 bases fit TRBD2. Germline V gives CDR1 MNHEY, CDR2 SVGAGI. This CDR3 comprises 15 residues. J was trimmed by 5 bases and V by 2 bases; bases with no gene match: 5. The CDR3: CASSYPGGGHNEQFF. The CDR3 coding sequence is TGTGCCAGCAGTTACCCGGGGGGGGGACACAATGAGCAGTTCTTC.

This clone was seen only once. The J gene is TRBJ1-2, the V gene TRBV18, with D possibly matching TRBD1 (5 bases). Trimming pared 3 bases from V and 5 bases from J, leaving 16 bases between. In germline, CDR1 is KGHSH, CDR2 LQKENI. The CDR3 is 15 residues long. CDR3 region: CASSPDARGGYGYTF. CDR3 DNA: TGTGCCAGCTCACCTGACGCCCGGGGGGGATATGGCTACACCTTC.

V and J are TRBV2 and TRBJ2-7; 9 bases agree with TRBD1. There are 16 residues in the CDR3. Germline V gives CDR1 SNHLY, CDR2 FYNNEI. After removal of 6 bases from V and 0 bases from J, the junction contained 9 bases not matched to a gene. In nucleotides, the CDR3 is TGTGCCAGCAGGAAATTACCGACAGGGGGCTCCTACGAGCAGTACTTC. Its translation: CASRKLPTGGSYEQYF.

This clone was observed a handful of times. This chain connects TRBV2 to TRBJ2-7; no clear D gene. The germline V gene has CDR1 SNHLY and CDR2 FYNNEI. This CDR3 contains 16 residues. Trimming shortened V by 5 bases and J by 3 bases, and 20 bases separated the two germline ends. The CDR3 here is CASSTDEARSLYEQYF. Here the CDR3 DNA reads TGTGCCAGCAGTACGGACGAGGCTAGATCCCTCTACGAGCAGTACTTC.

The chain is built from TRBV5-1 and TRBJ2-1; D is unclear. V shed 1 base and J shed 8 bases, with 10 bases lying between them. Germline CDR1 SGHRS, CDR2 YFSETQ. The CDR3 totals 13 residues. The CDR3: CASSLPFFDEQFF. CDR3 in DNA: TGCGCCAGCAGCTTGCCCTTTTTCGATGAGCAGTTCTTC.

The rearrangement uses TRBV18 and TRBJ1-2; TRBD1 aligns across 7 bases. The germline V gene has CDR1 KGHSH and CDR2 LQKENI. CDR3 length: 16 amino acids. V trimming: 1 base; J trimming: 1 base; junction bases outside the gene matches: 6. DNA of the CDR3: TGTGCCAGCTCACCACAGTTGACAGGGATTAACTATGGCTACACCTTC. This sequence encodes CASSPQLTGINYGYTF.

The CDR3 spells CASRTTTVYEQYF. Here the CDR3 DNA reads TGTGCCAGCAGGACGACGACCGTATACGAGCAGTACTTC. The chain is built from TRBV6-1 and TRBJ2-7; no definite D call. Germline assignment: CDR1 MNHNS and CDR2 SASEGT. CDR3 length: 13 amino acids. The V gene lost 6 bases and the J gene lost 4 bases, with 13 bases spanning the gap.

The chain couples TRBV2 to TRBJ2-3; unclear D gene. The CDR3 consists of 13 residues. Trimming stripped 1 base from V and 5 bases from J, with 7 bases between. Germline lookup yields CDR1 SNHLY and CDR2 FYNNEI. The CDR3 nucleotides read TGTGCCAGCAGTGAAGGGGTTCTAGATACGCAGTATTTT. Amino acids: CASSEGVLDTQYF.